This TCR beta chain was recorded in a study of OX40 agonist ivuxolimab in advanced cancers. Whole-study findings and limits: Low normalized T-cell clonal expansion was also seen in some nonresponders.

Individuals having autoimmune disease history or systemic immunosuppression were not enrolled. With regard to this clone: No antigen is known for it.

Some clones are missing from TCRdb's copy, which holds only in-frame ones; the method was immunoSEQ multiplex PCR. This repertoire shows about 73,000 clones, around 80% found once; its top ten account for 2.4%. The receptor was derived from an adult with an advanced solid tumor such as melanoma, head and neck, liver or kidney cancer. Sequencing used CD4+ or CD8+ T cells sorted from blood, obtained in a trial of the OX40 agonist ivuxolimab.

In nucleotides, the CDR3 is TGTGCCAGCAGCTTAGGAGCAGGAGCAAACTATGGCTACACCTTC. It specifies CASSLGAGANYGYTF. J is TRBJ1-2 and V is TRBV7-2; unclear D gene. Germline assignment: CDR1 SGHTA and CDR2 FQGNSA. Trimming left V 1 base short and J 2 bases short, with 11 bases between. This CDR3 comprises 15 residues.